The clone carrying this T cell receptor beta chain was picked up a small number of times. Its antigen is undetermined. The patients, a group without prior chemotherapy, radiotherapy or other malignancies, were all node-negative on CT and PET/CT. There are 17 residues in the CDR3. These data are taken from a study of prognosis after radiotherapy for stage I lung cancer. In the study overall: The non-small cell lung cancer patients were all regarded as unsuitable for surgery on medical grounds. Study-wide results and caveats: Patients without metastases reportedly showed TRBV and TRBJ gene usage unlike that of patients with metastases.

Template was genomic DNA; TCR beta CDR3 amplified in two multiplex PCR rounds. Round-one PCR had primers specific to each TRBV and TRBJ gene. From the multiplex PCR reads, TCRdb called clonotypes with MiXCR, one entry per CDR3 protein. Among 25,000 to 30,000 distinct CDR3 sequences listed, about 41% were seen once. Sequencing used PBMCs, obtained before or after stereotactic body radiation therapy (not recorded which). The clonotype comes from a donor older than 45 with non-small cell lung cancer. The J gene is TRBJ2-3, the V gene TRBV3-2. TRBV3-2 is flagged as a pseudogene. CDR3: CASSQEDWTTDTDTQYF. The CDR3 coding sequence is TGTGCCAGCAGCCAAGAGGATTGGACCACGGACACAGATACGCAGTATTTT.